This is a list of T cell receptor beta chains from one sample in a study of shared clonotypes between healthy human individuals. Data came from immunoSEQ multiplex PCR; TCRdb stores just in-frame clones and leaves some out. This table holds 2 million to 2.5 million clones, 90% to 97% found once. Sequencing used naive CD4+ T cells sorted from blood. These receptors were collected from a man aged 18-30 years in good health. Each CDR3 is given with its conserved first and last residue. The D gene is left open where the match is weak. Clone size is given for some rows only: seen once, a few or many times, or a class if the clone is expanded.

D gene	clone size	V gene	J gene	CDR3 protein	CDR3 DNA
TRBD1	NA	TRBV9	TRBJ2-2	CASSLRTGARGELFF	TGTGCCAGCAGCCTACGGACAGGGGCTCGCGGGGAGCTGTTTTTT
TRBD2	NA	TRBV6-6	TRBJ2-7	CASSYSLGGPYEQYF	TGTGCCAGCAGTTACTCCTTGGGAGGGCCTTACGAGCAGTACTTC
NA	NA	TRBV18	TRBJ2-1	CASSGLQSSYNEQFF	TGTGCCAGCTCAGGACTTCAGAGCTCCTACAATGAGCAGTTCTTC
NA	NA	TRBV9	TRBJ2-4	CASSPGTNIQYF	TGTGCCAGCAGCCCCGGCACAAACATTCAGTACTTC
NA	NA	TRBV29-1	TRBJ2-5	CSAEERETQYF	TGCAGCGCCGAGGAGAGGGAGACCCAGTACTTC
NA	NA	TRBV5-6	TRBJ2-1	CASSFFDRDNEQFF	TGTGCCAGCAGCTTTTTTGACAGAGACAATGAGCAGTTCTTC
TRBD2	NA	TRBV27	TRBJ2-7	CASKAGGTYEQYF	TGTGCCAGCAAGGCGGGAGGGACCTACGAGCAGTACTTC
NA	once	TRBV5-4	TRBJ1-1	CASSEGQRGAFF	TGTGCCAGCAGCGAGGGCCAGCGGGGAGCTTTCTTT
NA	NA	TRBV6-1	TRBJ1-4	CAIMSGQGFEKLFF	TGTGCCATCATGAGCGGTCAGGGTTTCGAAAAACTGTTTTTT
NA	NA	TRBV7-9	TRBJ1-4	CASSSDGRNEKLFF	TGTGCCAGCAGCTCCGACGGACGAAATGAAAAACTGTTTTTT
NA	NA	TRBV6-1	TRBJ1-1	CASSNLGTEAFF	TGTGCCAGCAGCAACCTAGGGACTGAAGCTTTCTTT
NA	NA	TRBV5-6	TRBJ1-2	CASSLEAGYYGYTF	TGTGCCAGCAGCTTGGAGGCGGGTTACTATGGCTACACCTTC
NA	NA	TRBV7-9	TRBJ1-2	CASSRDSNYGYTF	TGTGCCAGCAGCCGAGACAGTAACTATGGCTACACCTTC
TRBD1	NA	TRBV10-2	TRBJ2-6	CASRTGEGSGANVLTF	TGCGCCAGCAGGACAGGGGAAGGATCTGGGGCCAACGTCCTGACTTTC
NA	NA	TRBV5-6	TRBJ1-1	CASTSGWGDTEAFF	TGTGCCAGCACTTCAGGGTGGGGGGACACTGAAGCTTTCTTT
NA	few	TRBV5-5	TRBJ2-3	CASSGWDLTDTQYF	TGTGCCAGCAGCGGGTGGGACCTCACAGATACGCAGTATTTT
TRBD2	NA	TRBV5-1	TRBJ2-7	CASSLGSGGYQSYEQYF	TGCGCCAGCAGCTTGGGTAGCGGGGGCTACCAATCCTACGAGCAGTACTTC
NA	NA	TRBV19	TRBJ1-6	CASSFTGLNSPLHF	TGTGCCAGTAGTTTCACGGGACTTAATTCACCCCTCCACTTT
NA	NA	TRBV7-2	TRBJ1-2	CASSPTSYGYTF	TGTGCCAGCAGCCCCACCTCCTATGGCTACACCTTC
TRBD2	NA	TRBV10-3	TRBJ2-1	CAISRLAGVNRFF	TGTGCCATCAGTCGACTAGCGGGAGTCAATCGGTTCTTC
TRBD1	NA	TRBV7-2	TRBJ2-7	CASSGGQGGTYEQYF	TGTGCCAGCAGCGGGGGACAGGGCGGAACCTACGAGCAGTACTTC
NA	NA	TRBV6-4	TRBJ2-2	CASSDSGGGNTGELFF	TGTGCCAGCAGTGACTCCGGAGGGGGGAACACCGGGGAGCTGTTTTTT
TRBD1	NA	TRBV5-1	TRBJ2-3	CASSPGQGYTDTQYF	TGCGCCAGCAGCCCTGGACAGGGGTACACAGATACGCAGTATTTT
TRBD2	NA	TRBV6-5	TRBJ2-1	CASRKGGVGNEQFF	TGTGCCAGCAGAAAGGGAGGGGTTGGCAATGAGCAGTTCTTC
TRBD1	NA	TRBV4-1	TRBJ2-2	CASSRGQVTGELFF	TGCGCCAGCAGCCGAGGACAGGTTACCGGGGAGCTGTTTTTT
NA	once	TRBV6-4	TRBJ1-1	CASSEEANTEAFF	TGTGCCAGCAGTGAGGAGGCGAACACTGAAGCTTTCTTT
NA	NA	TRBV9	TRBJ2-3	CASSGGDGTDTQYF	TGTGCCAGCAGCGGCGGGGACGGCACAGATACGCAGTATTTT
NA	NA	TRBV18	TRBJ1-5	CASSPIPLTGGNQPQHF	TGTGCCAGCTCACCAATCCCCCTCACAGGAGGCAATCAGCCCCAGCATTTT
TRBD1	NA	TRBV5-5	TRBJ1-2	CASSLEGQGYGYTF	TGTGCCAGCAGCTTGGAGGGACAGGGATACGGCTACACCTTC